This T cell receptor (beta chain) was documented in a study of blood T cell repertoires in COVID-19. Overall study context: Acute and convalescent COVID-19 samples came from the United States, Italy and Spain. PBMCs, B-cell-depleted T cells, or T cells provided the cDNA or gDNA that made up the material.

Germline-derived CDR1 and CDR2 are SQVTM and ANQGSEA. V trimming: 3 bases; J trimming: 4 bases; junction bases outside the gene matches: 10. This CDR3 contains 17 residues. Authors' data handling: Reference gene primer amplification yielded estimated nucleated cell counts. Method: immunoSEQ multiplex PCR; TCRdb's copy keeps in-frame clones and lacks some. For V, J and clone size, that table is used; D and trimming come from the DNA. The table shows 110,000 to 150,000 clones, with about 80% occurring only once. The source of this sequence is a man aged 70-80 years who had recovered from COVID-19. The chain is built from TRBV29-1 and TRBJ2-6, with TRBD2 identical over 9 bases. The sample consisted of peripheral blood. CDR3 in DNA: TGCAGCGTTGAGTTAAGCGGGAGGTCCTCCGGGGCCAACGTCCTGACTTTC. Translated, it gives CSVELSGRSSGANVLTF.